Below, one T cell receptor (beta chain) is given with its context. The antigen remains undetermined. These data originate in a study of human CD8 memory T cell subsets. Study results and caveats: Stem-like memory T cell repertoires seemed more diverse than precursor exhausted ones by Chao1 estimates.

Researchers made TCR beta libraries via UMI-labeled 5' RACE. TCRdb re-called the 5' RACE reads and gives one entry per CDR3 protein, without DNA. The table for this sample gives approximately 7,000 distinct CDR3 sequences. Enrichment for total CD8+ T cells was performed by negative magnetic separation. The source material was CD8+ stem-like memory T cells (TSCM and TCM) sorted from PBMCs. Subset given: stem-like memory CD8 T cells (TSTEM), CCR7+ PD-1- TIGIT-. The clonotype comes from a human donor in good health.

The CDR3 loop reads CSGEDSTDTQYF. The chain recombines TRBV29-1 with TRBJ2-3. Per the germline V gene, CDR1 is SQVTM and CDR2 is ANQGSEA. This CDR3 is built from 12 residues.